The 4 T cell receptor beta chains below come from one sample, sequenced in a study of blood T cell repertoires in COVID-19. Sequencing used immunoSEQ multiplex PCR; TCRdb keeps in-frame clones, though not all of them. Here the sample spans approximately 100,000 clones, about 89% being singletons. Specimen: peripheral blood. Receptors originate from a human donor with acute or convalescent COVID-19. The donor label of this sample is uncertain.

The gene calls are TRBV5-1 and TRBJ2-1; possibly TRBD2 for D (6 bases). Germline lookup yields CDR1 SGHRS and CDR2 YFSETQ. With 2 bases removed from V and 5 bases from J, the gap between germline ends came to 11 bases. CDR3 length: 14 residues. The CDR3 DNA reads TGCGCCAGCAGCTTAACCGGGAGCAACAATGAGCAGTTCTTC. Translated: CASSLTGSNNEQFF.

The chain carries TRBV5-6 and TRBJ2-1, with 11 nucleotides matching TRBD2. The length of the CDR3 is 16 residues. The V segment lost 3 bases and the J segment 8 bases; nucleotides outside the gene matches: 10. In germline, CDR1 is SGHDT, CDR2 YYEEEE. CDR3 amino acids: CASSSVLSGGVHEQFF. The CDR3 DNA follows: TGTGCCAGCAGCTCCGTGCTTAGCGGGGGGGTACATGAGCAGTTCTTC.

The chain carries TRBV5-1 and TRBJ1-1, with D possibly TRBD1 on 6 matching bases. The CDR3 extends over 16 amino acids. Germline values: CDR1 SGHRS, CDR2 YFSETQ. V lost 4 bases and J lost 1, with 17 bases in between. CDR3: CASSIQPTGQNTEAFF. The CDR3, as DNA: TGCGCCAGCAGCATCCAACCCACGGGACAGAACACTGAAGCTTTCTTT.

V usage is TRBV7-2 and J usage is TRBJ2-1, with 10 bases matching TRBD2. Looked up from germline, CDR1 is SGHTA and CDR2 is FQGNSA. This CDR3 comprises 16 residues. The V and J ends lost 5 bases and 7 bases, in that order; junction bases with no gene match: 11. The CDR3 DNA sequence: TGTGCCAGCAGCCAGAGAGCGGGAGGGCCCGGGAATGAGCAGTTCTTC. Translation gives CASSQRAGGPGNEQFF.